A single sample is the source of the 15 T cell receptor beta chains below, sequenced in a study of CD8+ T cells in alopecia areata. Sequencing templates came from extracted RNA that was reverse transcribed into cDNA. TCRdb's table, derived via immunoSEQ multiplex PCR, lists solely in-frame clones and lacks some. The profile shows approximately 220,000 clones, about two fifths of them singletons. Stated treatment: oral pan-JAK inhibitor, 5-10 mg twice daily. This material consisted of CD4+ T cells sorted from blood, taken at approximately week 30, from a patient treated with tofacitinib. These receptors were obtained from a human donor with alopecia areata.

The rearrangement joins TRBV6-1 to TRBJ1-2, with 10 bases that match TRBD1. This CDR3 spans 14 amino acids. Per germline, CDR1 MNHNS and CDR2 SASEGT. After removal of 7 bases from V and 6 bases from J, the junction contained 8 bases not matched to a gene. CDR3 residues: CASKIGTGADGYTF. CDR3 nucleotides: TGTGCCAGCAAAATCGGGACAGGGGCCGATGGCTACACCTTC.

This clone showed up just a few times. This rearrangement joins TRBV2 to TRBJ1-5; no clear D. The CDR3 covers 12 residues. V was clipped by 7 bases and J by 3 bases, with 7 bases between them. CDR1 is SNHLY, CDR2 FYNNEI, per germline. The CDR3 loop is CASTGYNQPQHF. The CDR3, as DNA: TGTGCCAGCACCGGGTACAATCAGCCCCAGCATTTT.

The V and J genes are TRBV7-7 and TRBJ2-6; D call uncertain. This CDR3 spans 13 amino acids. Trimming removed 8 bases from V and 1 base from J, with 6 bases in between. Germline V lookup: CDR1 SSHAT, CDR2 FNYEAQ (reference sequence). The CDR3 spells CASGNSGANVLTF. Written as DNA, the CDR3 is TGTGCCAGCGGGAATTCTGGGGCCAACGTCCTGACTTTC.

This clone was found a few times. The gene calls are TRBV5-1 and TRBJ2-2; the D is unclear. Germline V gives CDR1 SGHRS, CDR2 YFSETQ. CDR3 length equals 13 residues. V shed 0 bases and J shed 3 bases, with 3 bases lying between them. CDR3 sequence (DNA): TGCGCCAGCAGCTTGGATTACACCGGGGAGCTGTTTTTT. It translates to CASSLDYTGELFF.

As to this clone: This sample includes further DNA sequences coding for the same CDR3. The chain is built from TRBV29-1 and TRBJ2-7, with 9 positions matching TRBD1. The CDR3 totals 12 residues. Germline V CDR1 and CDR2: SQVTM, ANQGSEA. The junction had 0 bases not matched to a gene; V was cut back by 3 bases and J by 3 bases. CDR3 loop: CSVEGQGYEQYF. The CDR3, as DNA: TGCAGCGTTGAGGGACAGGGCTACGAGCAGTACTTC.

This clone was observed a handful of times. The chain couples TRBV14 to TRBJ2-7, with D possibly being TRBD1 or TRBD2 (7 bases each). From germline, CDR1 is SGHDN and CDR2 FVKESK. CDR3 length: 16 amino acids. Trimming stripped 0 bases from V and 3 bases from J, with 15 bases between. The CDR3 bases are TGTGCCAGCAGCCAAGAAAGAGCGGGACAGAACTACGAGCAGTACTTC. This sequence encodes CASSQERAGQNYEQYF.

This clone came up a few times. This sequence joins TRBV7-9 and TRBJ2-7, with D unclear. Trimming stripped 1 base from V and 2 bases from J, with 3 bases between. CDR3 length equals 12 residues. In germline, CDR1 is SEHNR, CDR2 FQNEAQ (reference sequence). In DNA, the CDR3 is TGTGCCAGCAGCTTAGACACCTACGAGCAGTACTTC. Its translation: CASSLDTYEQYF.

The chain recombines TRBV4-1 with TRBJ1-4; the match to TRBD1 covers 9 bases. Germline V CDR1 and CDR2: MGHRA, YSYEKL. The CDR3 has 16 amino acids. Losses at the gene ends were 4 bases for V and 10 bases for J; bases not matched to a gene: 13. CDR3 sequence: CASSPEGGQGSGKLFF. The DNA for the CDR3 is TGCGCCAGCAGCCCCGAGGGGGGACAGGGCTCAGGAAAACTGTTTTTT.

The chain uses TRBV2 and TRBJ1-2; D remains unclear. The CDR3 is made up of 12 amino acids. V was trimmed by 6 bases and J by 6 bases, leaving 11 bases between them. CDR1 is SNHLY and CDR2 is FYNNEI in the germline V gene. As DNA, the CDR3 is TGTGCCAGCAGCGACGAGACGGATGGCTACACCTTC. Its translation: CASSDETDGYTF.

This clone was observed at least ten times. The chain combines TRBV9 with TRBJ1-2, with 11 bases identical to TRBD1. Germline V gene data show CDR1 as SGDLS and CDR2 as YYNGEE. The CDR3 sequence is 14 residues long. With 3 bases clipped from V and 8 bases from J, the junction kept 6 bases outside the gene matches. This chain's CDR3 is CASSEEGTGGGYTF. CDR3 in DNA: TGTGCCAGCAGCGAGGAGGGGACAGGGGGAGGCTACACCTTC.

The chain is built from TRBV4-1 and TRBJ2-3; TRBD2 agrees at 14 bases. The length of the CDR3 is 17 residues. Per germline, CDR1 MGHRA and CDR2 YSYEKL. The ends lost 4 bases at V and 0 bases at J; junction bases unmatched: 3. The CDR3 nucleotides read TGCGCCAGCAGCCTCCGACTAGCGGGAGGGAGCACAGATACGCAGTATTTT. Amino acids: CASSLRLAGGSTDTQYF.

This clone was seen more than once but under ten times. The chain uses TRBV30 and TRBJ2-1; D gene uncertain. The CDR3 runs to 14 residues. Germline V gene lookup returns CDR1 GTSNPN and CDR2 SVGIG (reference sequence). Trimming stripped 2 bases from V and 5 bases from J, with 13 bases between. The CDR3 spells CAWSRDHRNNEQFF. The CDR3 DNA reads as TGTGCCTGGAGTAGAGATCATCGGAACAATGAGCAGTTCTTC.

This clone was detected once. This sequence joins TRBV29-1 and TRBJ1-2; 11 bases are a match to TRBD1. Trimming removed 4 bases from V and 7 bases from J; junction bases left unmatched: 11. The CDR3 runs 15 residues. CDR1 and CDR2 (germline): SQVTM, ANQGSEA. The CDR3 spells CSVGSYGQGARGYTF. CDR3 nucleotide sequence: TGCAGCGTTGGGAGTTACGGACAGGGGGCGCGTGGCTACACCTTC. Combining the CDR3 with reference TRBV29-1 and TRBJ1-2 gives the whole variable domain SAVISQKPSRDICQRGTSLTIQCQVDSQVTMMFWYRQQPGQSLTLIATANQGSEATYESGFVIDKFPISRPNLTFSTLTVSNMSPEDSSIYLCSVGSYGQGARGYTFGSGTRLTVV.

V and J are TRBV30 and TRBJ2-1; D uncertain. This CDR3 has 11 residues. V lost 0 bases to trimming and J lost 11 bases, with 8 bases between them. Germline-derived CDR1 and CDR2 are GTSNPN and SVGIG (reference sequence). The CDR3 spells CAWSVRAQQFF. The CDR3 DNA follows: TGTGCCTGGAGTGTACGGGCCCAGCAGTTCTTC.

The gene calls are TRBV6-5 and TRBJ2-7, with 8 bases lining up with TRBD1. V trimming: 5 bases; J trimming: 5 bases; junction bases outside the gene matches: 8. The CDR3 contains 14 residues. From germline, CDR1 is MNHEY and CDR2 SVGAGI. The DNA for the CDR3 is TGTGCCAGCAGTCCCCGGGACAGGAGGGACGAGCAGTACTTC. This codes for CASSPRDRRDEQYF.